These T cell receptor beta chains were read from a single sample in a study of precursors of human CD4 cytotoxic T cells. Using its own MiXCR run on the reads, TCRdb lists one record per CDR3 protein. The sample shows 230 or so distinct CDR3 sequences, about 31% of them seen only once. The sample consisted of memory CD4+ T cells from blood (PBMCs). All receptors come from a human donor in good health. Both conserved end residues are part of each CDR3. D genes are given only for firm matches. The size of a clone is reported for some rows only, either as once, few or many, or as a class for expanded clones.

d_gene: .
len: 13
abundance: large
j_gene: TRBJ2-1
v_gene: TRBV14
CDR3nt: TGTGCCAGCAGCCAAGTACTCTACAATGAGCAGTTCTTC
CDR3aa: CASSQVLYNEQFF

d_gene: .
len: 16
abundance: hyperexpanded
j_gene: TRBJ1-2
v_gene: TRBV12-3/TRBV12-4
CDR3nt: TGTGCCAGCAGTTTGCCACAGGTCGGACCTAACTATGGCTACACCTTC
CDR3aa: CASSLPQVGPNYGYTF

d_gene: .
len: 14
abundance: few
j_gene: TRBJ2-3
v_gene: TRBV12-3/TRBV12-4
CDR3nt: TGTGCCAGCAACGACTTGCAGGGTGTGGGTACGCAGTATTTT
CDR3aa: CASNDLQGVGTQYF

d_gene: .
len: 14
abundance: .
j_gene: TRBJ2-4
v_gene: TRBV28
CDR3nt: TGTGCCAGCAGGAACAGGGGACTCGAAAACATTCAGTACTTC
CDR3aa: CASRNRGLENIQYF

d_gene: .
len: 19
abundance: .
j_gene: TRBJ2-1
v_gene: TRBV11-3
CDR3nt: TGTGCCAGCAGCTTATTCTCCGTGACAGGACGAAGCTCCTACAATGAGCAGTTCTTC
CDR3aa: CASSLFSVTGRSSYNEQFF

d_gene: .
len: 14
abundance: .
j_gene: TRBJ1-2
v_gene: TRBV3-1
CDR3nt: TGTGCCAGCACCCAGGGGACCGTCAACTATGGCTACACCTTC
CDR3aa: CASTQGTVNYGYTF

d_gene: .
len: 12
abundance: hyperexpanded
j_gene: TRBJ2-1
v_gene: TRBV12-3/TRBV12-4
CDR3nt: TGTGCCAGCAGCTTGGGCTCGAATGAGCAGTTCTTC
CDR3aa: CASSLGSNEQFF

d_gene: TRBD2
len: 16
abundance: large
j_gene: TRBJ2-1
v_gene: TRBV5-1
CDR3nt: TGCGCCAGCAGCTTGGTTACTAGCGGGTTGAACAATGAGCAGTTCTTC
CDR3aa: CASSLVTSGLNNEQFF

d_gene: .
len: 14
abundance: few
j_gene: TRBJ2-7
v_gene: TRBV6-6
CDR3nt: TGTGCCAGCAGGCTCGCCGAGGGGGCCTACGAGCAGTACTTC
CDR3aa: CASRLAEGAYEQYF

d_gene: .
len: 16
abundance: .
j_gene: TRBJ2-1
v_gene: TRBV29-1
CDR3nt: TGCAGCGTCTCTACATGGGGGGGCGCAACTGGCCATGAGCAGTTCTTC
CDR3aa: CSVSTWGGATGHEQFF

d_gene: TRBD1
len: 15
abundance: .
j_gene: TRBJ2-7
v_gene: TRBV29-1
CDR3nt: TGCAGCGTCCGACTTGGGACAGGCTCTAACCACGAGCAGTACTTC
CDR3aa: CSVRLGTGSNHEQYF

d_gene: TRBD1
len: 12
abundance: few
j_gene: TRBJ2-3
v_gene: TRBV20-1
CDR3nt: TGCAGTGCAAGACAGGGGGAAGATACGCAGTATTTT
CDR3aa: CSARQGEDTQYF

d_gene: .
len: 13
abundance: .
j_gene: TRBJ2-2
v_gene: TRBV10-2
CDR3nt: TGCGCCAGCAGTGAGAACCCCGGCGGGGAGCTGTTTTTT
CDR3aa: CASSENPGGELFF

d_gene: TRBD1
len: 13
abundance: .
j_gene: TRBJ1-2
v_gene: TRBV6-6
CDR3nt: TGTGCCAGCAGTCCCCAGGGGGAAGATGGCTACACCTTC
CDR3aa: CASSPQGEDGYTF

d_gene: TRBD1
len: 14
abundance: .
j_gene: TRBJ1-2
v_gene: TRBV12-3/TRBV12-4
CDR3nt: TGTGCCAGCAGTGAGGACAGGGGGCAGAGTGGCTACACCTTC
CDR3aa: CASSEDRGQSGYTF

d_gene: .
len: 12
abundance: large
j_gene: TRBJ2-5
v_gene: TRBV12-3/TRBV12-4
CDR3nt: TGTGCCAGCAAAGATTACAACCAGGCCCAGTACTTC
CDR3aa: CASKDYNQAQYF

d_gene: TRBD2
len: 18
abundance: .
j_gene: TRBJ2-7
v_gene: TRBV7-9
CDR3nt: TGTGCCAGCAGCCTAAAACCTATCCCGAGCGGGAGCAGCAACGAGCAGTACTTC
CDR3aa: CASSLKPIPSGSSNEQYF

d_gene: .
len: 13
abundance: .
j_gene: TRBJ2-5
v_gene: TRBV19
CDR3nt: TGTGCCAGTAGTAGCGACAGCCAAGAGACCCAGTACTTC
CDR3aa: CASSSDSQETQYF

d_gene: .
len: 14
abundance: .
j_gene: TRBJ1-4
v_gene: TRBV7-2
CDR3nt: TGTGCCAGCAGCACAATCCTCTTGGGAGGAAAACTGTTTTTT
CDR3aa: CASSTILLGGKLFF

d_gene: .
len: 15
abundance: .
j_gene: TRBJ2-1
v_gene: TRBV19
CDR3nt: TGTGCCAGTAGTATGCCTAGATTCCCGGACAATGAGCAGTTCTTC
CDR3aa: CASSMPRFPDNEQFF

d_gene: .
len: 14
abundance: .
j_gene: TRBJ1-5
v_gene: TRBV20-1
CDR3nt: TGCAGTGCCACGAGCCCGGGGGGCAATCAGCCCCAGCATTTT
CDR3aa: CSATSPGGNQPQHF

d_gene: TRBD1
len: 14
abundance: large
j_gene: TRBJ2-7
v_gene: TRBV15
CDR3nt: TGTGCCACCAGCAGAGGGGACAGGGGGGACGAGCAGTACTTC
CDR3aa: CATSRGDRGDEQYF

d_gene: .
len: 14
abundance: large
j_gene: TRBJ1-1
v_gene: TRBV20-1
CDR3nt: TGCAGTGCTAGGCTACTAGGAAGGGTCGGTGAAGCTTTCTTT
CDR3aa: CSARLLGRVGEAFF

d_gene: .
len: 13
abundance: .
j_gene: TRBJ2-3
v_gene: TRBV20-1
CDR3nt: TGCAGCCACCGGGACTTTGGCACAGATACGCAGTATTTT
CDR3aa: CSHRDFGTDTQYF

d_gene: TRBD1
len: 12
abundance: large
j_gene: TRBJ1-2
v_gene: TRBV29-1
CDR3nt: TGCAGCGTTACGGACAGGGGATATGGCTACACCTTC
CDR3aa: CSVTDRGYGYTF

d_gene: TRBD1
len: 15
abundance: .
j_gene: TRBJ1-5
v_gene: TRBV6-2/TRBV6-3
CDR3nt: TGTGCCAGCAGATACACTACAGGGGTTGATCAGCCCCAGCATTTT
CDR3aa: CASRYTTGVDQPQHF

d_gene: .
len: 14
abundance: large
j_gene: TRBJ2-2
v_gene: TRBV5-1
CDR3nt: TGCGCCAGCAGCTCCGGGCCCGGTATCGGGGAGCTGTTTTTT
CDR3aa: CASSSGPGIGELFF

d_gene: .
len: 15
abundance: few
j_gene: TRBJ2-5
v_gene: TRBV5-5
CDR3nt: TGTGCCAGCAGCAACACCGGGACGGCCGGGGAGACCCAGTACTTC
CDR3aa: CASSNTGTAGETQYF

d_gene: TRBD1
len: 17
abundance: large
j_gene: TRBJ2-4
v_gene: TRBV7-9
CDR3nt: TGTGCCAGCAGCTTACCCAAGACCGGGACAGGGAAAAACATTCAGTACTTC
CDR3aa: CASSLPKTGTGKNIQYF

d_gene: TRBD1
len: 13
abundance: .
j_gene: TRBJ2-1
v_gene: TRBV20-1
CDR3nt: TGCAGTGCTAGAGGAACAGGGGGTCATGAGCAGTTCTTC
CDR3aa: CSARGTGGHEQFF

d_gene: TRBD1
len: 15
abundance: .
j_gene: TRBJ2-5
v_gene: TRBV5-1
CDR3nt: TGCGCCAGCAGCCCAATGGACAGGTACCAAGAGACCCAGTACTTC
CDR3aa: CASSPMDRYQETQYF

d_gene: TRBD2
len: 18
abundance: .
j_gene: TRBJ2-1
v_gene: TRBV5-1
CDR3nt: TGCGCCAGCAGCTGGGGACTAGCGGGAGTGGGGTCCTACAATGAGCAGTTCTTC
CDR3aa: CASSWGLAGVGSYNEQFF

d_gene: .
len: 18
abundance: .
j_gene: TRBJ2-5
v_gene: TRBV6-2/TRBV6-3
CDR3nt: TGTGCCAGCAGTTACTCGAAAGAAAAAGGGAGAGGAGAGGAGACCCAGTACTTC
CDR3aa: CASSYSKEKGRGEETQYF

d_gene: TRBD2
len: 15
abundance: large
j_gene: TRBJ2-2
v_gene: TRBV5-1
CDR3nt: TGCGCCAGCAGCTTAGGGACTAGGAACACCGGGGAGCTGTTTTTT
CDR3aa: CASSLGTRNTGELFF

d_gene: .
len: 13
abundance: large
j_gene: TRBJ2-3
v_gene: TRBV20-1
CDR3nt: TGCAGTGTTTCGGTTGGACCCCCAGATACGCAGTATTTT
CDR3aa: CSVSVGPPDTQYF

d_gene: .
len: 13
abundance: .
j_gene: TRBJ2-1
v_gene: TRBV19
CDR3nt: TGTGCCAGTAGCATTGCAGGGGACAATGAGCAGTTCTTC
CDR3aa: CASSIAGDNEQFF

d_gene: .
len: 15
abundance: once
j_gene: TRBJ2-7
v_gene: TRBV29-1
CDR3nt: TGCAGCGTCCTAAAGTTACAGGGAAGGGTCTACGAGCAGTACTTC
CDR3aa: CSVLKLQGRVYEQYF

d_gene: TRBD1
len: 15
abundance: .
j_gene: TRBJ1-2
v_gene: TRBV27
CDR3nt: TGTGCCAGCAGCCCCACCAAGACAGGGAACTATGGCTACACCTTC
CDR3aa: CASSPTKTGNYGYTF

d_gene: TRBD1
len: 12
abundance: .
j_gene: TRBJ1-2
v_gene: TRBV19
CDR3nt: TGTGCCAGTAAACAGGGGATGGCGGGCTACACCTTC
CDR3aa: CASKQGMAGYTF

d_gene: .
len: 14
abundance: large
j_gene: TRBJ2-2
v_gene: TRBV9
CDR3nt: TGTGCCAGCAGCGTAGAGGGAAACACCGGGGAGCTGTTTTTT
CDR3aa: CASSVEGNTGELFF

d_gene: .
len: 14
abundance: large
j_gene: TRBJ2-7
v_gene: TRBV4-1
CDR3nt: TGCGCCAGCAGCCAAGCGGAGAGCTCCTACGAGCAGTACTTC
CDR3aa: CASSQAESSYEQYF

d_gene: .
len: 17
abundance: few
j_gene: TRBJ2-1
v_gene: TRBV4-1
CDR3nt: TGCGCCAGCAGCTACGCCGGGACCCAGAGCTCCTACAATGAGCAGTTCTTC
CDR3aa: CASSYAGTQSSYNEQFF

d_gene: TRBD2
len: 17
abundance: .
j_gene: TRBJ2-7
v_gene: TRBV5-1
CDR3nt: TGCGCCAGCAGCCTCGGGACTAGCGGGACTCTTTTCGACGAGCAGTACTTC
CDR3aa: CASSLGTSGTLFDEQYF

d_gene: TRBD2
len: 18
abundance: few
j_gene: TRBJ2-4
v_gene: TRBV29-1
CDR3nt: TGCAGCGTCAGAGCCCCAGGACTAGCGGGAGATGGGAAAAACATTCAGTACTTC
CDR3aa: CSVRAPGLAGDGKNIQYF

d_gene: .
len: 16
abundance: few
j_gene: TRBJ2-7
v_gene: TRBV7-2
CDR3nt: TGTGCCAGCTCTCTGGCCCCACAGGCCGCCTCCTACGAGCAGTACTTC
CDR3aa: CASSLAPQAASYEQYF

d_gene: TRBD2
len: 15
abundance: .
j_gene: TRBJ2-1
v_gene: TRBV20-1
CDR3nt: TGCAGTGCTAGCGCAACTAGCGGGCGTGACAATGAGCAGTTCTTC
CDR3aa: CSASATSGRDNEQFF

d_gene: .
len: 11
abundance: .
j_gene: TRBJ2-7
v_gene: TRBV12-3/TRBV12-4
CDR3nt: TGTGCCAGCAGACAGAACTACGAGCAGTACTTC
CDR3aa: CASRQNYEQYF

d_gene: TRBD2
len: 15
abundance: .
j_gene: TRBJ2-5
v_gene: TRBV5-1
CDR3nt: TGCGCCAGCAGCTTCGGGCTAGCGGGGCAAGAGACCCAGTACTTC
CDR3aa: CASSFGLAGQETQYF

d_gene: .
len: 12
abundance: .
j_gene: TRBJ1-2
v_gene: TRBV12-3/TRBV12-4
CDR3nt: TGTGCCAGCAGTTTAGGAGCCTATGGCTACACCTTC
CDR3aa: CASSLGAYGYTF

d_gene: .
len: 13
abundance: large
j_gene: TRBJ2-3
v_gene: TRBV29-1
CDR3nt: TGCAGCGTTGGGGAGGTTAGCACAGATACGCAGTATTTT
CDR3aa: CSVGEVSTDTQYF

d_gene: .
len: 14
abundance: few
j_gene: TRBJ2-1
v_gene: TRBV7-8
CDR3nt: TGTGCCAGCAGCGACACTCAATTAAGCCATGAGCAGTTCTTC
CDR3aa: CASSDTQLSHEQFF

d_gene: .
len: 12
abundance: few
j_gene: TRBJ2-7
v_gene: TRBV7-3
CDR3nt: TGTGCCAGCAGCTTAAGTGGAGGGGAGCAGTACTTC
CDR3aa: CASSLSGGEQYF

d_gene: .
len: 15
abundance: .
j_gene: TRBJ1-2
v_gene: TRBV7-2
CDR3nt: TGTGCCAGCAGCTTAGGTCCAGGGACCAACTATGGCTACACCTTC
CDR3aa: CASSLGPGTNYGYTF

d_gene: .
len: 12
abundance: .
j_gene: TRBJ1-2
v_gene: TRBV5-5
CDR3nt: TGTGCCAGCAGCTTGGCTGCTGGTAGCTACACCTTC
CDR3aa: CASSLAAGSYTF

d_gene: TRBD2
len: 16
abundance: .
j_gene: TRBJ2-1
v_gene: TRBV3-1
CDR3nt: TGTGCCAGCAGCCCCGGACTAGCGGGGGTCTACAATGAGCAGTTCTTC
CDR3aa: CASSPGLAGVYNEQFF